The 12 T cell receptor beta chains below all came from one sample that was sequenced in a study of blood T cell repertoires in COVID-19. The protocol was immunoSEQ multiplex PCR, while the TCRdb copy is restricted to in-frame clones and leaves out a portion. This sample has tens of thousands of clones, with roughly 87% found just once. The specimen sequenced was peripheral blood. These TCRs come from a woman over 75 with acute or convalescent COVID-19.

The chain uses TRBV7-6 and TRBJ2-7; 9 nucleotides match TRBD1. Trimming removed 1 base from V and 4 bases from J; junction bases left unmatched: 8. Germline V gene data show CDR1 as SGHVS and CDR2 as FNYEAQ. The CDR3 runs to 16 residues. The CDR3 protein is CASSLVETDRGYEQYF. The CDR3 DNA reads TGTGCCAGCAGCTTAGTTGAGACGGACAGGGGTTACGAGCAGTACTTC.

This chain joins TRBV27 and TRBJ2-1, with 8 positions matching TRBD1. The CDR3 extends over 14 amino acids. CDR1 MNHEY and CDR2 SMNVEV come from the germline V gene (reference sequence). The V segment lost 5 bases and the J segment 2 bases; nucleotides outside the gene matches: 2. The CDR3 DNA is TGTGCCAGCAGTATCAGGGGGCCCTACAATGAGCAGTTCTTC. Its translation is CASSIRGPYNEQFF.

J is TRBJ2-6 and V is TRBV2; perhaps TRBD1 as D (5 bases). This CDR3 has 16 amino acids. Trimming stripped 2 bases from V and 1 base from J, with 9 bases between. The germline gives CDR1 SNHLY, CDR2 FYNNEI. The CDR3 region is CASSEQGWSGANVLTF. Written as DNA, the CDR3 is TGTGCCAGCAGTGAACAGGGATGGTCTGGGGCCAACGTCCTGACTTTC.

The V gene is TRBV9, the J gene TRBJ2-2; the match to TRBD1 covers 10 bases. There are 19 residues in the CDR3. With V trimmed by 3 bases and J by 0 bases, 11 bases remained unmatched. Germline V lookup: CDR1 SGDLS, CDR2 YYNGEE. The CDR3 protein is CASSAKRGQGGSNTGELFF. The CDR3 DNA reads TGTGCCAGCAGCGCCAAAAGAGGACAGGGGGGATCGAACACCGGGGAGCTGTTTTTT. Drawing the rest from reference TRBV9 and TRBJ2-2, the complete variable domain is DSGVTQTPKHLITATGQRVTLRCSPRSGDLSVYWYQQSLDQGLQFLIQYYNGEERAKGNILERFSAQQFPDLHSELNLSSLELGDSALYFCASSAKRGQGGSNTGELFFGEGSRLTVL.

J is TRBJ2-1 and V is TRBV9, with D perhaps matching TRBD2 (6 bases). The CDR3 consists of 16 residues. V was trimmed by 0 bases and J by 7 bases, leaving 17 bases between them. CDR1 and CDR2 (germline): SGDLS, YYNGEE. The CDR3 nucleotides read TGTGCCAGCAGCGTAGGGGTTGACGGGAGCGTGAATGAGCAGTTCTTC. Its translation is CASSVGVDGSVNEQFF.

The chain recombines TRBV9 with TRBJ2-2; 8 bases agree with TRBD1. With V trimmed by 3 bases and J by 2 bases, 3 bases remained unmatched. CDR1 SGDLS and CDR2 YYNGEE come from the germline V gene. This CDR3 is built from 15 residues. The CDR3 nucleotides read TGTGCCAGCAGCGAATCAGGGGGCAACACCGGGGAGCTGTTTTTT. It yields the protein CASSESGGNTGELFF.

This chain connects TRBV19 to TRBJ1-5; 10 bases line up with TRBD1. V shed 5 bases and J 0 bases; nucleotides not matched to a gene: 16. This CDR3 is built from 20 residues. Germline CDR1 is LNHDA and CDR2 is SQIVND (reference sequence). The CDR3: CASSRMTGGRGLRSNQPQHF. The CDR3 nucleotides read TGTGCCAGTAGTCGAATGACAGGGGGCCGTGGGCTTCGTAGCAATCAGCCCCAGCATTTT.

The chain employs TRBV5-5 and TRBJ2-7; 8 bases match TRBD1. Per germline, CDR1 SGHKS and CDR2 YYEKEE (reference sequence). J lost 4 bases, V lost 1 base, and 13 bases had no gene match. The CDR3 loop spans 17 amino acids. CDR3 in DNA: TGTGCCAGCAGCTTGCCCCCAGGGTGGACAGGGTGGTACGAGCAGTACTTC. Protein product: CASSLPPGWTGWYEQYF.

V is TRBV6-2 or TRBV6-3 and J is TRBJ1-2, with D unclear. This CDR3 has 17 amino acids. CDR1 is MNHEY, CDR2 SVGEGT, per germline. Between the trimmed V and J ends, which lost 0 bases and 2 bases, there was a span of 16 bases. CDR3 DNA: TGTGCCAGCAGTTACTCGTTCGCGAGCGGCAGCAACTATGGCTACACCTTC. Protein: CASSYSFASGSNYGYTF.

The chain has TRBV28 and TRBJ2-7; TRBD2 matches 9 bases. The V gene's germline CDR1 is MDHEN and CDR2 SYDVKM. The trim removed 4 bases at V and 0 bases at J, leaving 4 bases unmatched. This CDR3 has 15 residues. The CDR3 coding sequence is TGTGCCAGCAGTTCTGCGGGAGGGTTCTCCTACGAGCAGTACTTC. It codes for CASSSAGGFSYEQYF. The complete variable domain, with remaining parts taken from reference TRBV28 and TRBJ2-7, reads DVKVTQSSRYLVKRTGEKVFLECVQDMDHENMFWYRQDPGLGLRLIYFSYDVKMKEKGDIPEGYSVSREKKERFSLILESASTNQTSMYLCASSSAGGFSYEQYFGPGTRLTVT.

This clone was counted between two and nine times. At one of its ends the junction is not consistent with the germline gene, which may arise from a read error. The V gene is TRBV6-6, the J gene TRBJ1-6; a possible D gene is TRBD1 (6 bases). There are 15 residues in the CDR3. CDR1 is MNHNY, CDR2 SVGAGI, per germline (reference sequence). The DNA of the CDR3 is TGTGCCAGCAGTCTACAGGGACCCTATGATTCACCCCTCCACTTT. As protein: CASSLQGPYDSPLHF.

The V gene is TRBV11-3, the J gene TRBJ2-3; 7 bases align to TRBD1. This CDR3 comprises 14 residues. The J segment lost 2 bases and the V segment lost 5 bases, leaving 4 bases of the junction unmatched. CDR1 and CDR2 from the germline V gene are SGHNT and YENEEA. This CDR3 is CASSRQGNTDTQYF. CDR3 in DNA: TGTGCCAGCAGCCGACAGGGTAACACAGATACGCAGTATTTT.